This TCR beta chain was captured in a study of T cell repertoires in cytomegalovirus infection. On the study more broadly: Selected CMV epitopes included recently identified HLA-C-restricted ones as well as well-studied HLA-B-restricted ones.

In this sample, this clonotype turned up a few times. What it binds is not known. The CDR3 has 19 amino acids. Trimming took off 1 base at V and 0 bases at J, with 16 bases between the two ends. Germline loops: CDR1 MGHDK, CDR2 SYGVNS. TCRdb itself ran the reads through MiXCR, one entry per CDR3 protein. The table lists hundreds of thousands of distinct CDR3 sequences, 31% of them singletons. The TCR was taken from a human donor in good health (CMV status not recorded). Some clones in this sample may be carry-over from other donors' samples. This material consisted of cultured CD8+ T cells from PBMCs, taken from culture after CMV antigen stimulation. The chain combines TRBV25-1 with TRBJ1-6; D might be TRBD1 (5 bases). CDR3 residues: CASSESGKGLSSYNSPLHF. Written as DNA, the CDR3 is TGTGCCAGCAGTGAATCCGGGAAGGGACTTAGCTCCTATAATTCACCCCTCCACTTT.